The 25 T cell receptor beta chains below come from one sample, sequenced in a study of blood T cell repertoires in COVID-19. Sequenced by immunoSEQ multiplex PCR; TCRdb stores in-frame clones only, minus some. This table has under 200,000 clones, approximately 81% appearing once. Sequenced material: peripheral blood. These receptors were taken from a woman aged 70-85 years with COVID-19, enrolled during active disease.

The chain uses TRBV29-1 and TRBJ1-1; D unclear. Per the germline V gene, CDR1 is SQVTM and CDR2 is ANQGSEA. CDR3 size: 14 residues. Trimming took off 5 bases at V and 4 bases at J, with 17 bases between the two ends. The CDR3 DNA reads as TGCAGCGTTATCGGACGAGGAGGTAGCACTGAAGCTTTCTTT. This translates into CSVIGRGGSTEAFF.

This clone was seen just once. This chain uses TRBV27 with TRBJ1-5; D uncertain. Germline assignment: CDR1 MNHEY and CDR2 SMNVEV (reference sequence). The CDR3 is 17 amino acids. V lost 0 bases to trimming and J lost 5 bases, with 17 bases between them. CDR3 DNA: TGTGCCAGCAGTTTATCCCCACCAGGCTTCGGCGATCAGCCCCAGCATTTT. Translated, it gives CASSLSPPGFGDQPQHF.

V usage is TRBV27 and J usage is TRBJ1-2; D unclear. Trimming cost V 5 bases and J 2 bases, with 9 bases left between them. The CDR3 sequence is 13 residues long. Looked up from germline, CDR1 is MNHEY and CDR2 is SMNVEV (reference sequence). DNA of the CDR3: TGTGCCAGCAGTCCAACAAGAAACTATGGCTACACCTTC. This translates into CASSPTRNYGYTF.

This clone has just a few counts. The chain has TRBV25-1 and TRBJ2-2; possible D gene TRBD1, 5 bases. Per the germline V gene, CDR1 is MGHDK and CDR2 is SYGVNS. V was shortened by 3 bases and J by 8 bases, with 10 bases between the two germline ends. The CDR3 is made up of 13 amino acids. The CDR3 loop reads CASSDLYRGELFF. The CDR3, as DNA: TGTGCCAGCAGTGATCTTTACAGGGGGGAGCTGTTTTTT.

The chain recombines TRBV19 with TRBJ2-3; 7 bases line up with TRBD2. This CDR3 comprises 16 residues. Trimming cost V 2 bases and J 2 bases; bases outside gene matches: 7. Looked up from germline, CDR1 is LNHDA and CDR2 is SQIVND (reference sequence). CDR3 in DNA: TGTGCCAGTAGTATATCAGCGGGACTTGCCACAGATACGCAGTATTTT. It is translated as CASSISAGLATDTQYF.

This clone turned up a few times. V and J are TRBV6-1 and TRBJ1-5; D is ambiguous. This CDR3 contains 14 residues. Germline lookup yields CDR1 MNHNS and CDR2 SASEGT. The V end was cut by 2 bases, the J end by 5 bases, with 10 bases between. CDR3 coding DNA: TGTGCCAGCAGTGAACAGTTCGACTATCAGCCCCAGCATTTT. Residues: CASSEQFDYQPQHF.

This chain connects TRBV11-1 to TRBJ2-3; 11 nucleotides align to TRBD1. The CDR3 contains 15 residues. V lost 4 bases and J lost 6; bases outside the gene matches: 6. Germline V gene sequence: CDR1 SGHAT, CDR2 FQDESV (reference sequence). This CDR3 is CASSSRDRGADTQYF. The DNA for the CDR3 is TGTGCCAGCAGCTCCCGGGACAGGGGGGCCGATACGCAGTATTTT.

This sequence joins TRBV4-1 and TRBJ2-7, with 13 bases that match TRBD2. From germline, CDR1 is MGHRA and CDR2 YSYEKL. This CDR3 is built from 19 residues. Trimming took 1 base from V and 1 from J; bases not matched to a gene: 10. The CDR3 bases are TGCGCCAGCAGCCAAGGGTACGGGACTAGCGGGACCGCTTCCTACGAGCAGTACTTC. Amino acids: CASSQGYGTSGTASYEQYF.

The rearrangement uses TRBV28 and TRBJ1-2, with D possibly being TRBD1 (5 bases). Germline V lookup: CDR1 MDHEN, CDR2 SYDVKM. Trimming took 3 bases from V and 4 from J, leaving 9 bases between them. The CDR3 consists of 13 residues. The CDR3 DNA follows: TGTGCCAGCAGTTTGTCGGGGGTCTATGGCTACACCTTC. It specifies CASSLSGVYGYTF.

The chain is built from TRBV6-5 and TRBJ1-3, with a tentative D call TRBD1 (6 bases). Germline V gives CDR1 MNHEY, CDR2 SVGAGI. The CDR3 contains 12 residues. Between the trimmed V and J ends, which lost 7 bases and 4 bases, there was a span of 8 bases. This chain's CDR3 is CASTTGGNTIYF. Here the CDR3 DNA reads TGTGCCAGCACGACAGGAGGAAACACCATATATTTT.

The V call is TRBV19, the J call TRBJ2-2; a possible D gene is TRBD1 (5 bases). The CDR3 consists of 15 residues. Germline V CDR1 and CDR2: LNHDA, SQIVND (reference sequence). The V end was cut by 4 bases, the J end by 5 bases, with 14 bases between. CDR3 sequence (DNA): TGTGCCAGTAGTACCCAGGCAGGGAATACCGGGGAGCTGTTTTTT. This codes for CASSTQAGNTGELFF.

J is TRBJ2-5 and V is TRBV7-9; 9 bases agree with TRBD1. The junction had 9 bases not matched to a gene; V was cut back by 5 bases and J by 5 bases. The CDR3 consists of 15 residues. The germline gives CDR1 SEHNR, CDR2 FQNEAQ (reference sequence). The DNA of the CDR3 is TGTGCCAGCAGCGAAACGGGACAGGGTATGGAGACCCAGTACTTC. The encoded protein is CASSETGQGMETQYF. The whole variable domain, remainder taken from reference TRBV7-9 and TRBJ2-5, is DTGVSQNPRHKITKRGQNVTFRCDPISEHNRLYWYRQTLGQGPEFLTYFQNEAQLEKSRLLSDRFSAERPKGSFSTLEIQRTEQGDSAMYLCASSETGQGMETQYFGPGTRLLVL.

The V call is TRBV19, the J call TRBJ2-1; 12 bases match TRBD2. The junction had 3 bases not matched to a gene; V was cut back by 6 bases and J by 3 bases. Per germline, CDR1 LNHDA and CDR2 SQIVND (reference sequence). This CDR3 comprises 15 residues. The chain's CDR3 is CASSPGLAGYNEQFF. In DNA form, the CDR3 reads TGTGCCAGTAGCCCGGGACTAGCGGGCTACAATGAGCAGTTCTTC. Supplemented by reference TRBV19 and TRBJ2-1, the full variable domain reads DGGITQSPKYLFRKEGQNVTLSCEQNLNHDAMYWYRQDPGQGLRLIYYSQIVNDFQKGDIAEGYSVSREKKESFPLTVTSAQKNPTAFYLCASSPGLAGYNEQFFGPGTRLTVL.

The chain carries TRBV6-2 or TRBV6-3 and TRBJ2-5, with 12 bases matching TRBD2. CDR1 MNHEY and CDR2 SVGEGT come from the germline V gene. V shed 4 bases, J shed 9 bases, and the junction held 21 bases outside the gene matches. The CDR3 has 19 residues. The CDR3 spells CASSFEARLAGAPKRSQYF. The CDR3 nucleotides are TGTGCCAGCAGTTTCGAAGCACGACTAGCGGGGGCACCCAAGAGGTCCCAGTACTTC.

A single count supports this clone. This CDR3 is CAWTGGGFSGNTIYF. CDR3 bases: TGTGCCTGGACGGGAGGAGGTTTCTCTGGAAACACCATATATTTT. The chain couples TRBV30 to TRBJ1-3; no firm D call. CDR1 is GTSNPN and CDR2 is SVGIG in the germline V gene (reference sequence). V was trimmed by 4 bases and J by 0 bases, leaving 13 bases between them. The CDR3 contains 15 residues. Complete variable domain (other parts from reference TRBV30 and TRBJ1-3): SQTIHQWPATLVQPVGSPLSLECTVEGTSNPNLYWYRQAAGRGLQLLFYSVGIGQISSEVPQNLSASRPQDRQFILSSKKLLLSDSGFYLCAWTGGGFSGNTIYFGEGSWLTVV.

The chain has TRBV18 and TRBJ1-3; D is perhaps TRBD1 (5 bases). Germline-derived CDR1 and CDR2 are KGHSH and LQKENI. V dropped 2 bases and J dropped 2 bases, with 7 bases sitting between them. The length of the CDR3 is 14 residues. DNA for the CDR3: TGTGCCAGCTCACCAGGGACTACTGGAAACACCATATATTTT. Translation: CASSPGTTGNTIYF.

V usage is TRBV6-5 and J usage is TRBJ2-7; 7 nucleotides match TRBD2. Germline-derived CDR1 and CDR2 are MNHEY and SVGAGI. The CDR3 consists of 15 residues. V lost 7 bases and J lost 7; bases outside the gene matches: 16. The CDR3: CASITGLLSTGEQYF. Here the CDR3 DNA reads TGTGCCAGCATCACGGGACTACTAAGCACGGGGGAGCAGTACTTC.

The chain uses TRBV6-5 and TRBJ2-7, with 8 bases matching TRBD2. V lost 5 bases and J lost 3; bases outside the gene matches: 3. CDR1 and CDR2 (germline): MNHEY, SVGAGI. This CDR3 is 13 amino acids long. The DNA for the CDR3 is TGTGCCAGCAGTAGTAGCGGGGTCTACGAGCAGTACTTC. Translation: CASSSSGVYEQYF.

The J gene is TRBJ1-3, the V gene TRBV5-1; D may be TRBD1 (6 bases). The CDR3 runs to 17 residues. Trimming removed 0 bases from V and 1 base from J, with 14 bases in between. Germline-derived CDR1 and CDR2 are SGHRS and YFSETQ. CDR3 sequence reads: CASSLEGQILSGNTIYF. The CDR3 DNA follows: TGCGCCAGCAGCTTGGAAGGACAGATTCTTTCTGGAAACACCATATATTTT.

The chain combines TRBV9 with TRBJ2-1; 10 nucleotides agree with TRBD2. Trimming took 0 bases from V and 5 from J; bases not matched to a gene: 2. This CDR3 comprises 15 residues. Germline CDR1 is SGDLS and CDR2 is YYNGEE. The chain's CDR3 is CASSVATSGDNEQFF. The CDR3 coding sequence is TGTGCCAGCAGCGTAGCTACTAGCGGGGACAATGAGCAGTTCTTC.

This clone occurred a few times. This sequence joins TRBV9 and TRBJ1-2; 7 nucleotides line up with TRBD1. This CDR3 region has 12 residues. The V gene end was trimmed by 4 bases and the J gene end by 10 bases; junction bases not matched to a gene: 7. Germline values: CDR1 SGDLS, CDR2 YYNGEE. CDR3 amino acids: CASSPNDRDYTF. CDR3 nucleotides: TGTGCCAGCAGCCCGAACGACAGGGACTACACCTTC. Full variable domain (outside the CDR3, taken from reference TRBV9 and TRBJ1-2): DSGVTQTPKHLITATGQRVTLRCSPRSGDLSVYWYQQSLDQGLQFLIQYYNGEERAKGNILERFSAQQFPDLHSELNLSSLELGDSALYFCASSPNDRDYTFGSGTRLTVV.

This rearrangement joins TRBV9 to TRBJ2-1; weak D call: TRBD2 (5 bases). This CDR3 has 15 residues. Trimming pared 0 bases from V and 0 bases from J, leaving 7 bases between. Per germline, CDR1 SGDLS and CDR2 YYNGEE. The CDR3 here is CASSVEAVSYNEQFF. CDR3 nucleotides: TGTGCCAGCAGCGTAGAAGCGGTCTCCTACAATGAGCAGTTCTTC.

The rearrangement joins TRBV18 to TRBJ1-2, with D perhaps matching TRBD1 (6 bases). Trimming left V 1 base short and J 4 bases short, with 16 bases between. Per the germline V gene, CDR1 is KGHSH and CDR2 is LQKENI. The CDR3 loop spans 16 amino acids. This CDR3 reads CASSPLSGAKSYGYTF. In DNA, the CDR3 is TGTGCCAGCTCACCACTCTCAGGGGCGAAGTCCTATGGCTACACCTTC.

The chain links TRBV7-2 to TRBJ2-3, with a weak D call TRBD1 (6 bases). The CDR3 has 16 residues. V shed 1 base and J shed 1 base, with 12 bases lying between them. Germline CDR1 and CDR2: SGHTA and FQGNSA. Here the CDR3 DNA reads TGTGCCAGCAGCTTAGGGACACCAGGGGGCACAGATACGCAGTATTTT. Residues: CASSLGTPGGTDTQYF.

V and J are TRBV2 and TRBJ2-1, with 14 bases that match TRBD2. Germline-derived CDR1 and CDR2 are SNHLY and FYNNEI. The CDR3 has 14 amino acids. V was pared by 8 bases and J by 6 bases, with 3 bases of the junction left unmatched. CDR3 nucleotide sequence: TGTGCCAGCGGACTAGCGGGGGGTGGCAATGAGCAGTTCTTC. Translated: CASGLAGGGNEQFF.